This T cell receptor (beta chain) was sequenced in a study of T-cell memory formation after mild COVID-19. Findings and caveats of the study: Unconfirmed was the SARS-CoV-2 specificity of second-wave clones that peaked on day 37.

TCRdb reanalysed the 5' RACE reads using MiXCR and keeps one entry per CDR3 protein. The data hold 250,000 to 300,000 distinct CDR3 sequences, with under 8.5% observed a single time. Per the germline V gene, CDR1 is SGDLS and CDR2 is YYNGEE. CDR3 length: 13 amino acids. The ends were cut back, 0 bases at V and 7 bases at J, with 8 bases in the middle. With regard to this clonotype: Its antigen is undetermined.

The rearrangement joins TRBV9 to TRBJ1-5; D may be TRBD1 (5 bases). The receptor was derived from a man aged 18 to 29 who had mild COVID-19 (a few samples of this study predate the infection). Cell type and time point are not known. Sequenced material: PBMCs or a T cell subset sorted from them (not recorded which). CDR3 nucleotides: TGTGCCAGCAGCGTAGGGGGGTACCAGCCCCAGCATTTT. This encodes CASSVGGYQPQHF. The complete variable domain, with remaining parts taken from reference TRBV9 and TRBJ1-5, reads DSGVTQTPKHLITATGQRVTLRCSPRSGDLSVYWYQQSLDQGLQFLIQYYNGEERAKGNILERFSAQQFPDLHSELNLSSLELGDSALYFCASSVGGYQPQHFGDGTRLSIL.